The clone carrying this T cell receptor (beta chain) came up many times. Its antigen is currently unknown. The sample is drawn from a study of naive and memory T cell subsets. The study, taken as a whole, reports: Clonotypes here are unpaired alpha or beta chain sequences.

Both TRBC1 and TRBC2 were covered by a beta constant-region primer of two equimolar oligonucleotides. Nested alpha and beta constant-region primers with the SP2 primer drove four PCR rounds on ligated cDNA. TCRdb passed the UMI-ligation and nested PCR reads through MiXCR, listing each CDR3 protein once. The sample lists tens of thousands of distinct CDR3 sequences; about 8.2% were seen once. V lost 5 bases and J lost 3; bases outside the gene matches: 3. The CDR3 runs to 14 residues. CD8 T cells were positively selected from what remained after CD4 positive selection. The sequence was obtained from a human donor in good health. The rearrangement joins TRBV12-3 or TRBV12-4 to TRBJ2-3; TRBD1 aligns across 9 bases. Sequenced material: naive CD8+ T cells from blood. The CDR3 region is CASSHGTGTDTQYF. The CDR3 region has the DNA TGTGCCAGCAGTCACGGGACAGGGACAGATACGCAGTATTTT.